A single sample is the source of the 27 T cell receptor beta chains below, sequenced in a study of T-cell reconstitution after alpha-beta-depleted transplantation in children. Preparation of the TCRbeta library was carried out with unique molecular identifiers. TCRdb itself ran the PCR reads through MiXCR, one entry per CDR3 protein. The data show fewer than 550,000 distinct CDR3 sequences, approximately 10% seen once. This material consisted of PBMCs from the stem cell graft donor, taken from the stem cell graft. All receptors derive from a human donor who donated a stem cell graft to a child with acute myeloid leukemia.

This clonotype was counted between two and nine times. The genes are TRBV27 and TRBJ1-3; D perhaps matches TRBD1 (6 bases). This CDR3 has 15 amino acids. V lost 1 base and J lost 4, with 11 bases in between. The germline V gene has CDR1 MNHEY and CDR2 SMNVEV (reference sequence). In DNA, the CDR3 is TGTGCCAGCAGTTTATACTCAGGGGACGGAAACACCATATATTTT. It codes for CASSLYSGDGNTIYF.

About this clonotype: Mismatch with germline at one junction end may stem from a read error. The chain is built from TRBV7-7 and TRBJ2-5; D perhaps matches TRBD2 (5 bases). This CDR3 contains 16 residues. Germline-derived CDR1 and CDR2 are SSHAT and FNYEAQ (reference sequence). The CDR3 nucleotides read TGTGCTAGCAACCCTACCTCCCCAGGATGGGAGGAGACCCAGTACTTC. It translates to CASNPTSPGWEETQYF.

Only a few counts were recorded for this clonotype. The chain employs TRBV4-1 and TRBJ2-2; D may be TRBD2 (6 bases). Trimming stripped 0 bases from V and 1 base from J, with 12 bases between. Germline CDR1 reads MGHRA; CDR2 reads YSYEKL. The CDR3 runs to 17 residues. CDR3 DNA sequence: TGCGCCAGCAGCCAAGATCGGGGCGGGGTGAACACCGGGGAGCTGTTTTTT. As protein: CASSQDRGGVNTGELFF.

There are a few counts of this clonotype. The rearrangement links TRBV29-1 to TRBJ2-4; D is perhaps TRBD2 (6 bases). Trimming shortened V by 6 bases and J by 7 bases, and 13 bases separated the two germline ends. Germline V gene sequence: CDR1 SQVTM, CDR2 ANQGSEA. The CDR3 is made up of 12 amino acids. The CDR3 sequence: CSVLPGDNIQYF. The CDR3 nucleotides are TGCAGCGTGTTACCGGGGGACAACATTCAGTACTTC.

The chain uses TRBV7-8 and TRBJ2-5, with TRBD2 identical over 12 bases. The germline gives CDR1 SGHVS, CDR2 FQNEAQ. With 2 bases clipped from V and 5 bases from J, the junction kept 12 bases outside the gene matches. This CDR3 comprises 18 residues. In DNA form, the CDR3 reads TGTGCCAGCAGCTTAAGTCTCCGACTAGCGGGAGAGAGGGAGACCCAGTACTTC. This codes for CASSLSLRLAGERETQYF.

In its sample, this clonotype was seen a few times. The CDR3 DNA sequence: TGTGCCAGCAGCTTGATGACTAGCGGGATTTCAGATACGCAGTATTTT. Encoded protein: CASSLMTSGISDTQYF. The V and J genes are TRBV5-6 and TRBJ2-3; 11 bases agree with TRBD2. CDR3 length: 16 residues. After removal of 1 base from V and 4 bases from J, the junction contained 5 bases not matched to a gene. Germline V gene data show CDR1 as SGHDT and CDR2 as YYEEEE.

This chain connects TRBV6-2 or TRBV6-3 to TRBJ2-3, with D possibly being TRBD1 (6 bases). Per the germline V gene, CDR1 is MNHEY and CDR2 is SVGEGT. V was cut by 9 bases and J by 2 bases, with 9 bases left in between. This CDR3 comprises 12 residues. The CDR3 DNA is TGTGCCAGTGGGGGCGTCACAGATACGCAGTATTTT. It codes for CASGGVTDTQYF.

The CDR3 region has the DNA TGTGCCAGCAGTGTACAGGTCCGCAATGAGCAGTTCTTC. This encodes CASSVQVRNEQFF. The chain carries TRBV28 and TRBJ2-1, with D possibly matching TRBD1 (5 bases). The length of the CDR3 is 13 residues. Trimming removed 5 bases from V and 6 bases from J, with 11 bases in between. Germline lookup yields CDR1 MDHEN and CDR2 SYDVKM.

The table lists this clonotype with many counts. The chain is built from TRBV20-1 and TRBJ2-5, with TRBD1 matching 8 bases. The germline V gene encodes CDR1 DFQATT and CDR2 SNEGSKA (reference sequence). V lost 6 bases and J lost 5; bases outside the gene matches: 17. The CDR3 runs 16 residues. The CDR3 protein is CSALPLDRGEGETQYF. The CDR3 coding sequence is TGCAGTGCCTTACCCTTAGACAGGGGAGAAGGGGAGACCCAGTACTTC.

In its sample, this clonotype was seen a few times. The genes are TRBV5-5 and TRBJ1-1; D is possibly TRBD1 (5 bases). Trimming removed 5 bases at V and 3 bases at J, with 14 bases between. The CDR3 consists of 14 residues. The germline V gene encodes CDR1 SGHKS and CDR2 YYEKEE (reference sequence). CDR3 amino acids: CASRFDGGDTEAFF. The CDR3 DNA follows: TGTGCCAGCAGGTTCGATGGAGGGGACACTGAAGCTTTCTTT.

In this sample, this clonotype turned up a few times. This rearrangement joins TRBV10-3 to TRBJ1-5, with 10 positions matching TRBD1. CDR1 is ENHRY, CDR2 SYGVKD, per germline. With V trimmed by 10 bases and J by 3 bases, 6 bases remained unmatched. The CDR3 covers 14 residues. This chain's CDR3 is CATRGTGDNQPQHF. CDR3 in DNA: TGTGCCACCCGAGGGACAGGGGACAATCAGCCCCAGCATTTT.

At least ten counts were recorded for this clonotype. The chain is built from TRBV11-2 and TRBJ1-1, with a tentative D call TRBD1 (5 bases). The CDR3 extends over 14 amino acids. V dropped 3 bases and J dropped 0 bases, with 8 bases sitting between them. Germline-derived CDR1 and CDR2 are SGHAT and FQNNGV. DNA for the CDR3: TGTGCCAGCAGCTTTGGAGGGGTGAACACTGAAGCTTTCTTT. Its protein is CASSFGGVNTEAFF.

In this sample, this clonotype turned up a few times. J is TRBJ2-1 and V is TRBV27; TRBD2 matches at 15 bases. Germline assignment: CDR1 MNHEY and CDR2 SMNVEV (reference sequence). CDR3 length: 15 residues. With V trimmed by 7 bases and J by 12 bases, 10 bases remained unmatched. CDR3 sequence: CASTPGTSGRTGQFF. The CDR3, as DNA: TGTGCCAGCACTCCAGGGACTAGCGGGAGGACGGGGCAGTTCTTC.

This clonotype has only a few counts. The chain employs TRBV6-1 and TRBJ1-5; 7 nucleotides agree with TRBD1. The ends lost 5 bases at V and 9 bases at J; junction bases unmatched: 16. The CDR3 loop spans 16 amino acids. CDR1 and CDR2 (germline): MNHNS, SASEGT. CDR3 sequence (DNA): TGTGCCAGCAGTCAACAACAGGGGCCACAGGGGTGGCCCCAGCATTTT. Protein product: CASSQQQGPQGWPQHF.

This clonotype was seen many times. The chain links TRBV5-1 to TRBJ2-3, with 9 bases lining up with TRBD2. This CDR3 is built from 15 residues. V lost 4 bases, J lost 6 bases, and 9 bases stayed unmatched. Germline V gene lookup returns CDR1 SGHRS and CDR2 YFSETQ. DNA for the CDR3: TGCGCCAGCAGCACCCTAGCGGGAAGGTTCGATACGCAGTATTTT. It is translated as CASSTLAGRFDTQYF.

This clonotype showed up just a few times. The V and J genes are TRBV29-1 and TRBJ1-1, with 10 bases aligning to TRBD1. V trimming: 7 bases; J trimming: 0 bases; junction bases outside the gene matches: 11. The CDR3 totals 16 residues. Germline CDR1 and CDR2: SQVTM and ANQGSEA. CDR3 in amino acids: CSASPGTGVMNTEAFF. The CDR3, as DNA: TGCAGCGCCTCCCCCGGGACAGGGGTCATGAACACTGAAGCTTTCTTT.

In this sample, this clonotype turned up many times. The V gene is TRBV5-1, the J gene TRBJ1-6; a weak D match, TRBD1 (5 bases). The V end lost 4 bases, the J end lost 6 bases, and 8 bases lay between the germline ends. CDR1 is SGHRS, CDR2 YFSETQ, per germline. The CDR3 length is 13 residues. CDR3 in amino acids: CASSRDGNSPLHF. The CDR3 DNA follows: TGCGCCAGCAGCCGGGACGGTAATTCACCCCTCCACTTT.

This clonotype was recorded a few times. The chain recombines TRBV5-6 with TRBJ2-2; 13 nucleotides match TRBD2. V lost 4 bases and J lost 5; bases outside the gene matches: 5. The CDR3 is 16 residues long. The germline CDR1 and CDR2 sequences are SGHDT and YYEEEE. The CDR3 DNA is TGTGCCAGCAGCAGGACTAGCGGGAGAAGAACCGGGGAGCTGTTTTTT. Residues: CASSRTSGRRTGELFF.

Only a few counts were recorded for this clonotype. The genes are TRBV20-1 and TRBJ1-6, with 7 bases aligning to TRBD1. V gave up 0 bases and J gave up 5 bases; unmatched junction bases: 10. This CDR3 is built from 17 residues. The germline gives CDR1 DFQATT, CDR2 SNEGSKA (reference sequence). For the CDR3, the DNA is TGCAGTGCTAGAGAACCGACAGGGAACCTAAATAATTCACCCCTCCACTTT. It encodes CSAREPTGNLNNSPLHF.

This chain joins TRBV27 and TRBJ2-7; 7 bases agree with TRBD1. This CDR3 has 14 residues. V dropped 2 bases and J dropped 0; count of bases not matched to a gene: 1. Germline V gene lookup returns CDR1 MNHEY and CDR2 SMNVEV (reference sequence). CDR3 protein: CASSLRGPSYEQYV. CDR3 sequence (DNA): TGTGCCAGCAGTTTAAGGGGGCCCTCCTACGAGCAGTACGTC.

The chain joins TRBV7-9 to TRBJ2-1; TRBD1 agrees at 7 bases. The CDR3 consists of 16 residues. The germline V gene has CDR1 SEHNR and CDR2 FQNEAQ (reference sequence). With 5 bases clipped from V and 2 bases from J, the junction kept 9 bases outside the gene matches. The CDR3 here is CASSPRQGPTYNEQFF. The DNA for the CDR3 is TGTGCCAGCAGCCCGAGACAGGGCCCTACCTACAATGAGCAGTTCTTC.

This chain uses TRBV7-2 with TRBJ2-3, with 8 bases matching TRBD2. CDR1 SGHTA and CDR2 FQGNSA come from the germline V gene. This CDR3 comprises 14 residues. V was pared by 5 bases and J by 5 bases, with 6 bases of the junction left unmatched. The CDR3 region has the DNA TGTGCCAGCAGCCCGGGACTAGAATTAGATACGCAGTATTTT. Its translation: CASSPGLELDTQYF.

The rearrangement uses TRBV29-1 and TRBJ2-4, with D perhaps given as TRBD1 or TRBD2 (5 bases each). The germline gives CDR1 SQVTM, CDR2 ANQGSEA. The V gene lost 4 bases and the J gene lost 8 bases, with 12 bases spanning the gap. This CDR3 region has 12 residues. Written as DNA, the CDR3 is TGCAGCGTTGTGGGGGATTCCCACATTCAGTACTTC. This sequence encodes CSVVGDSHIQYF.

The table lists this clonotype with many counts. The J gene is TRBJ2-3, the V gene TRBV20-1; D tentatively fits TRBD1 or TRBD2 (5 bases each). V was pared by 0 bases and J by 4 bases, with 11 bases between. Germline V CDR1 and CDR2: DFQATT, SNEGSKA (reference sequence). The CDR3 sequence is 14 residues long. The CDR3 reads CSARDGTPADTQYF. DNA of the CDR3: TGCAGTGCTAGAGATGGGACCCCCGCAGATACGCAGTATTTT.

This clonotype was seen a few times. CDR3 amino acids: CASSQPQATYGYTF. The CDR3 DNA is TGCGCCAGCAGCCAACCACAGGCGACCTATGGCTACACCTTC. This chain connects TRBV4-1 to TRBJ1-2; tentatively, D is TRBD1 (5 bases). The V and J ends lost 2 bases and 4 bases respectively, with 11 bases between them. This CDR3 spans 14 amino acids. Looked up from germline, CDR1 is MGHRA and CDR2 is YSYEKL.

The V and J genes are TRBV20-1 and TRBJ2-7; tentatively, D is TRBD2 (6 bases). Germline CDR1 reads DFQATT; CDR2 reads SNEGSKA (reference sequence). Trimming took off 7 bases at V and 1 base at J, with 8 bases between the two ends. The CDR3 covers 11 residues. CDR3 DNA sequence: TGCAGTGTTGCGGGATCCTACGAGCAGTACTTC. It codes for CSVAGSYEQYF.

The J gene is TRBJ2-5, the V gene TRBV5-1; 8 nucleotides align to TRBD1. Per the germline V gene, CDR1 is SGHRS and CDR2 is YFSETQ. There are 14 residues in the CDR3. The trim removed 2 bases at V and 5 bases at J, leaving 5 bases unmatched. CDR3 amino acids: CASSLGQGHETQYF. CDR3 in DNA: TGCGCCAGCAGCTTAGGACAGGGCCATGAGACCCAGTACTTC. Using reference TRBV5-1 and TRBJ2-5 for the parts outside the CDR3, the full variable domain is KAGVTQTPRYLIKTRGQQVTLSCSPISGHRSVSWYQQTPGQGLQFLFEYFSETQRNKGNFPGRFSGRQFSNSRSEMNVSTLELGDSALYLCASSLGQGHETQYFGPGTRLLVL.